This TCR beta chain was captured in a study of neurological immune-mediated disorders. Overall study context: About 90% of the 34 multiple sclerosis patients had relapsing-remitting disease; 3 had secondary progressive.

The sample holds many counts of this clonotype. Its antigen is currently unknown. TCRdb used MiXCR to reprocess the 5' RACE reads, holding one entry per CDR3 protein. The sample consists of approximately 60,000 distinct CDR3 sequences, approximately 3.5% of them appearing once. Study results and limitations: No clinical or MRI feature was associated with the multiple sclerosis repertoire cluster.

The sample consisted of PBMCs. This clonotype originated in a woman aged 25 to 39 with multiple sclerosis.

The CDR3 nucleotides are TGCGCCAGCAGACTTGAGGGGGATTACGAGCAGTACTTC. Translated: CASRLEGDYEQYF. This chain joins TRBV5-1 and TRBJ2-7, with a weak D call TRBD1 (6 bases). In germline, CDR1 is SGHRS, CDR2 YFSETQ. Deletions cut 5 bases from V and 4 bases from J, with 13 bases between. The CDR3 spans 13 residues.